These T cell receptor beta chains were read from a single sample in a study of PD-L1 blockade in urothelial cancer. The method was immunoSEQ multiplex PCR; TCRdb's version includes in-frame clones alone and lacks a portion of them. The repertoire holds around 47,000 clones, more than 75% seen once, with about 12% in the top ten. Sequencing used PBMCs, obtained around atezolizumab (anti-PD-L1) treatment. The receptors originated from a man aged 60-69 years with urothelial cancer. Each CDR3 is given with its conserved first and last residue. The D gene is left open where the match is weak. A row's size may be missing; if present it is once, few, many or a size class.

cdr3_aa: CASTQGASNEKLFF
cdr3_nt: TGTGCCAGCACCCAGGGGGCATCTAATGAAAAACTGTTTTTT
v_call: TRBV7-9
j_call: TRBJ1-4
clone_size: -
d_call: TRBD1

cdr3_aa: CASSLVPNRDNEKLFF
cdr3_nt: TGTGCCAGCAGCTTGGTGCCGAACAGAGATAATGAAAAACTGTTTTTT
v_call: TRBV5-5
j_call: TRBJ1-4
clone_size: -
d_call: -

cdr3_aa: CASSLGGSTTGELFF
cdr3_nt: TGCGCCAGCAGCTTGGGCGGGAGTACGACCGGGGAGCTGTTTTTT
v_call: TRBV5-1
j_call: TRBJ2-2
clone_size: once
d_call: TRBD2

cdr3_aa: CASSLDRLRSGNTIYF
cdr3_nt: TGTGCCAGCAGCTTAGACCGACTCCGCTCTGGAAACACCATATATTTT
v_call: TRBV11-2
j_call: TRBJ1-3
clone_size: -
d_call: -

cdr3_aa: CASSPSPPTGANTGELFF
cdr3_nt: TGTGCCAGCAGCCCTAGCCCCCCGACGGGGGCGAACACCGGGGAGCTGTTTTTT
v_call: TRBV13
j_call: TRBJ2-2
clone_size: -
d_call: -

cdr3_aa: CARSGQGANNEQYF
cdr3_nt: TGTGCCAGAAGCGGACAGGGGGCCAACAACGAGCAGTACTTC
v_call: TRBV5-3
j_call: TRBJ2-7
clone_size: -
d_call: TRBD1

cdr3_aa: CASSYLAVNSPLHF
cdr3_nt: TGTGCCAGCAGTTACCTGGCCGTTAATTCACCCCTCCACTTT
v_call: TRBV6-5
j_call: TRBJ1-6
clone_size: -
d_call: -

cdr3_aa: CATGNSGRPGEQYF
cdr3_nt: TGTGCCACGGGAAACAGCGGGAGACCGGGGGAGCAGTACTTC
v_call: TRBV6-1
j_call: TRBJ2-5
clone_size: -
d_call: TRBD2

cdr3_aa: CATSRVGDRINSPLHF
cdr3_nt: TGTGCCACCAGCAGAGTTGGGGACAGGATAAATTCACCCCTCCACTTT
v_call: TRBV15
j_call: TRBJ1-6
clone_size: -
d_call: TRBD1

cdr3_aa: CASHYNSGNTIYF
cdr3_nt: TGTGCCAGTCACTACAACTCTGGAAACACCATATATTTT
v_call: TRBV19
j_call: TRBJ1-3
clone_size: -
d_call: -

cdr3_aa: CASSEGGRRFVFF
cdr3_nt: TGTGCCAGCAGTGAAGGGGGCAGGCGTTTTGTTTTCTTT
v_call: TRBV11-2
j_call: TRBJ1-1
clone_size: once
d_call: TRBD1

cdr3_aa: CASSVYGDRGGYTF
cdr3_nt: TGTGCCAGCAGTGTATACGGGGACAGGGGTGGCTACACCTTC
v_call: TRBV6-1
j_call: TRBJ1-2
clone_size: -
d_call: TRBD1

cdr3_aa: CAISVRSGENTEAFF
cdr3_nt: TGTGCCATCAGTGTCCGCTCGGGTGAGAACACTGAAGCTTTCTTT
v_call: TRBV10-3
j_call: TRBJ1-1
clone_size: many
d_call: -

cdr3_aa: CASSIRQGDEKLFF
cdr3_nt: TGTGCCAGCTCCATTCGACAGGGGGACGAAAAACTGTTTTTT
v_call: TRBV18
j_call: TRBJ1-4
clone_size: few
d_call: TRBD1

cdr3_aa: CASSQGGLVHEQFF
cdr3_nt: TGTGCCAGCAGCCAGGGTGGACTAGTCCATGAGCAGTTCTTC
v_call: TRBV27
j_call: TRBJ2-1
clone_size: -
d_call: TRBD2

cdr3_aa: CATDREDEQYF
cdr3_nt: TGTGCCACCGACAGGGAAGACGAGCAGTACTTC
v_call: TRBV6-4
j_call: TRBJ2-7
clone_size: -
d_call: TRBD1

cdr3_aa: CASREREADPDTQYF
cdr3_nt: TGTGCCAGCAGAGAGCGGGAGGCCGACCCAGATACGCAGTATTTT
v_call: TRBV2
j_call: TRBJ2-3
clone_size: -
d_call: TRBD2

cdr3_aa: CASSNDSTSTDTQYF
cdr3_nt: TGCGCCAGCAGCAATGACTCAACTAGCACAGATACGCAGTATTTT
v_call: TRBV5-1
j_call: TRBJ2-3
clone_size: few
d_call: -